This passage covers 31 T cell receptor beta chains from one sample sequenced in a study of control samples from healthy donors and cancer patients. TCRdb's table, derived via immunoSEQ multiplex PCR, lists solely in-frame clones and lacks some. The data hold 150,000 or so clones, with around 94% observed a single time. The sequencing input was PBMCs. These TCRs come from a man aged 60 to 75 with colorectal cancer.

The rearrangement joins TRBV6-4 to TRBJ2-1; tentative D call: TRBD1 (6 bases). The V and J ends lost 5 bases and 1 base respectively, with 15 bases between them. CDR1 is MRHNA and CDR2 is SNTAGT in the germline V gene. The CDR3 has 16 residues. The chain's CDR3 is CASSKYRAQSYNEQFF. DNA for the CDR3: TGTGCCAGCAGTAAATACAGGGCCCAATCCTACAATGAGCAGTTCTTC.

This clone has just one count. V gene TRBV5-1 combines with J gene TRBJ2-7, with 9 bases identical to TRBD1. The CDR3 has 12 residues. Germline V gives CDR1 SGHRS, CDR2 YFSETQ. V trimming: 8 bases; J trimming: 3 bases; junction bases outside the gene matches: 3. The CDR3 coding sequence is TGCGCCAGTCGGACAGGGGACTACGAGCAGTACTTC. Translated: CASRTGDYEQYF. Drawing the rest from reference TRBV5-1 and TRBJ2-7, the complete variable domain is KAGVTQTPRYLIKTRGQQVTLSCSPISGHRSVSWYQQTPGQGLQFLFEYFSETQRNKGNFPGRFSGRQFSNSRSEMNVSTLELGDSALYLCASRTGDYEQYFGPGTRLTVT.

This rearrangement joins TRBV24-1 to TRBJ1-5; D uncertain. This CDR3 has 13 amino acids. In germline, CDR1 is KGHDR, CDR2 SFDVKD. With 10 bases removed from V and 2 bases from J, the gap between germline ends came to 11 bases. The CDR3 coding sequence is TGTGCCACAGGAGGGATGGGCAATCAGCCCCAGCATTTT. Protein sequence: CATGGMGNQPQHF.

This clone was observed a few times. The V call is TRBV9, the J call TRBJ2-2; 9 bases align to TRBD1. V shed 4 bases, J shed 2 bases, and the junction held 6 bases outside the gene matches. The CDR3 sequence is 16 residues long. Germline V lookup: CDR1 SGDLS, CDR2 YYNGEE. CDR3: CASSTRQGGNTGELFF. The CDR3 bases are TGTGCCAGCAGCACTCGACAGGGGGGAAACACCGGGGAGCTGTTTTTT.

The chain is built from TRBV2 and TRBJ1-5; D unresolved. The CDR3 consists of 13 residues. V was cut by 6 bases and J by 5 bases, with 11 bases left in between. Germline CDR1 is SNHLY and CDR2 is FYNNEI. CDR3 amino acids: CASSFTTDQPQHF. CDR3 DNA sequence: TGTGCCAGCAGCTTTACTACGGATCAGCCCCAGCATTTT.

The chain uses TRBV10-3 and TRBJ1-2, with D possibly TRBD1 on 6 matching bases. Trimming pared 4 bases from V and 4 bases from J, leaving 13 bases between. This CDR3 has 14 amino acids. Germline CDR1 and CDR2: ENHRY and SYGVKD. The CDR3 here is CAISAAGEVYGYTF. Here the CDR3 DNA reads TGTGCCATCAGTGCGGCAGGGGAGGTCTATGGCTACACCTTC.

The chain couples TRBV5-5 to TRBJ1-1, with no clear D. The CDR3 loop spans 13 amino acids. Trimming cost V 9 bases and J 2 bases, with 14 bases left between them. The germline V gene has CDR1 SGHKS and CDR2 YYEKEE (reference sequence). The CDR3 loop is CATEDGINTEAFF. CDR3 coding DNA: TGTGCCACCGAGGACGGGATAAACACTGAAGCTTTCTTT.

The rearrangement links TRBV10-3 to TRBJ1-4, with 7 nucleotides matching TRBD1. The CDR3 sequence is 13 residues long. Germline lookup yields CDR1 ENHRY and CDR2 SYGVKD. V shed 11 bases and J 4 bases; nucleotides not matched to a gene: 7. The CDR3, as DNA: TGTGCCGGGATGACAGGGAGTAATGAAAAACTGTTTTTT. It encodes CAGMTGSNEKLFF.

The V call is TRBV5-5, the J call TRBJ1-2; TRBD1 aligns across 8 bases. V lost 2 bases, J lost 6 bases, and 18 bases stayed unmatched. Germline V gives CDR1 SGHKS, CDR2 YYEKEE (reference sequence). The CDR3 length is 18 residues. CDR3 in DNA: TGTGCCAGCAGCTTCACGTTCGGTGGCAGGGGGCGCGAGAATGGCTACACCTTC. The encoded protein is CASSFTFGGRGRENGYTF.

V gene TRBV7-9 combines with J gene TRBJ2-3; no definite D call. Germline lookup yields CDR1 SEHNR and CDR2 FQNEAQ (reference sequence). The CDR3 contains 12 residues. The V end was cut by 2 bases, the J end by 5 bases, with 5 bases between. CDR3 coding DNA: TGTGCCAGCAGCTTAATGGGAGATACGCAGTATTTT. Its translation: CASSLMGDTQYF.

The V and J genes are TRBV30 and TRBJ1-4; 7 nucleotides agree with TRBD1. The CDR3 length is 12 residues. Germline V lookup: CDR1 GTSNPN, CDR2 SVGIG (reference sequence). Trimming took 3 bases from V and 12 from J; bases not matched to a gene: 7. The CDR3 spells CAWSQQGMELFF. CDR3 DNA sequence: TGTGCCTGGAGCCAACAGGGGATGGAACTGTTTTTT.

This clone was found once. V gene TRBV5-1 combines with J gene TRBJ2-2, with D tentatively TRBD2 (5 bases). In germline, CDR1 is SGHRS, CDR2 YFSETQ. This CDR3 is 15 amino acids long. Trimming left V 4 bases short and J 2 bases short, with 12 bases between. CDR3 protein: CASSPARTNTGELFF. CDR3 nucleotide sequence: TGCGCCAGCAGCCCGGCCCGGACTAACACCGGGGAGCTGTTTTTT.

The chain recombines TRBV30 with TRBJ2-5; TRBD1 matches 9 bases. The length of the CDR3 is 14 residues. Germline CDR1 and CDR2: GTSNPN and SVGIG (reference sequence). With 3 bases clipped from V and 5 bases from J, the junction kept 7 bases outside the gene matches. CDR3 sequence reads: CAWSVQGAGETQYF. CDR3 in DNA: TGTGCCTGGAGCGTACAGGGGGCAGGGGAGACCCAGTACTTC.

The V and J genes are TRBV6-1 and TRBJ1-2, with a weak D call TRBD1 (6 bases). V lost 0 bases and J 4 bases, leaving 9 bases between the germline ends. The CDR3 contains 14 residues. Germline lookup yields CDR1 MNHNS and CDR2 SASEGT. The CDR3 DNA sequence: TGTGCCAGCAGTGAAGCGACAGGACCCTATGGCTACACCTTC. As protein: CASSEATGPYGYTF.

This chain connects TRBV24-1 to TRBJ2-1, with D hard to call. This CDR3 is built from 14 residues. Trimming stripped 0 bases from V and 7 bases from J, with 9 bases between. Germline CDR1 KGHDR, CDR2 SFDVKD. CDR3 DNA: TGTGCCACCAGTGATTTGAGGTGGGGAAATGAGCAGTTCTTC. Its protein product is CATSDLRWGNEQFF.

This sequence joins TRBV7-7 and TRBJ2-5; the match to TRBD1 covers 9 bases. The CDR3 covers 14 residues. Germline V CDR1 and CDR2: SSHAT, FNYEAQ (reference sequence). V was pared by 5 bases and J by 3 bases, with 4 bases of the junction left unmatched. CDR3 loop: CASSRQGEEETQYF. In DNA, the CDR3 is TGTGCCAGCAGCCGACAGGGGGAAGAAGAGACCCAGTACTTC.

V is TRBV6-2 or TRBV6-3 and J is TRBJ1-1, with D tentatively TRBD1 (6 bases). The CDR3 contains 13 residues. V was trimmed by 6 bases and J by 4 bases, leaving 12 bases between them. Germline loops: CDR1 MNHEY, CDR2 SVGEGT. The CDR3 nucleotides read TGTGCCAGCAGCACAGGGTTAGGCACTGAAGCTTTCTTT. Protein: CASSTGLGTEAFF.

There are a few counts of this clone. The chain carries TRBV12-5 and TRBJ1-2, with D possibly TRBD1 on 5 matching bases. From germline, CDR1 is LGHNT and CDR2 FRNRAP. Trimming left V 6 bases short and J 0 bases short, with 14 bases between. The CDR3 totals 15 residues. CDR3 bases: TGTGCTAGTGGCTCATGGGACGGCGCTAACTATGGCTACACCTTC. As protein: CASGSWDGANYGYTF.

CDR3 sequence reads: CSVETLNRGSTDTQYF. CDR3 DNA sequence: TGCAGCGTTGAAACCCTAAACAGGGGGAGCACAGATACGCAGTATTTT. The chain combines TRBV29-1 with TRBJ2-3; 8 nucleotides agree with TRBD1. V trimming: 2 bases; J trimming: 0 bases; junction bases outside the gene matches: 7. CDR1 is SQVTM and CDR2 is ANQGSEA in the germline V gene. This CDR3 has 16 amino acids.

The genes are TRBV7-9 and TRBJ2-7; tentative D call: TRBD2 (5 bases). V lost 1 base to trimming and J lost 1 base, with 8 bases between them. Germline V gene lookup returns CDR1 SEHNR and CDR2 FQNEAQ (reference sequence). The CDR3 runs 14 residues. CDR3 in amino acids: CASSLEGGSYEQYF. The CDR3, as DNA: TGTGCCAGCAGCTTAGAGGGCGGGTCCTACGAGCAGTACTTC.

In nucleotides, the CDR3 is TGTGCCAGCAGCTCACGAGGGACAGGGAGGGGTGAAGCTTTCTTT. Translation gives CASSSRGTGRGEAFF. The chain is built from TRBV5-4 and TRBJ1-1; 9 bases are shared with TRBD1. V was clipped by 3 bases and J by 7 bases; unmatched bases: 10. This CDR3 is built from 15 residues. Germline CDR1 and CDR2: SGHNT and YYREEE (reference sequence). Variable domain in full (rest from reference TRBV5-4 and TRBJ1-1): ETGVTQSPTHLIKTRGQQVTLRCSSQSGHNTVSWYQQALGQGPQFIFQYYREEENGRGNFPPRFSGLQFPNYSSELNVNALELDDSALYLCASSSRGTGRGEAFFGQGTRLTVV.

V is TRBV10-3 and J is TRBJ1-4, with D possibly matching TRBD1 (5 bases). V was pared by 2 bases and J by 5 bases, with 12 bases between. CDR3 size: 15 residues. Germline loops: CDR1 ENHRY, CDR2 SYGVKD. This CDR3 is CAISELGGSNEKLFF. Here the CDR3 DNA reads TGTGCCATCAGTGAGCTGGGGGGTTCGAATGAAAAACTGTTTTTT.

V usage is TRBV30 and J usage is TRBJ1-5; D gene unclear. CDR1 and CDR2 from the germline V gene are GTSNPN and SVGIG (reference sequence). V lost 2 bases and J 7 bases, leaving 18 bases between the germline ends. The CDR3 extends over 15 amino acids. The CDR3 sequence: CAWSREESLGQPQHF. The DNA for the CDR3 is TGTGCCTGGAGTCGTGAGGAGTCCCTGGGGCAGCCCCAGCATTTT.

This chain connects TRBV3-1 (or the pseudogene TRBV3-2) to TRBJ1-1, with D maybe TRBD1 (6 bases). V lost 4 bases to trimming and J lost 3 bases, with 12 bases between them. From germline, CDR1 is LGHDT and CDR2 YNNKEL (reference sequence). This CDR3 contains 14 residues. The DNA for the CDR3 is TGTGCCAGCAGCCCCGGGGACAAATACACTGAAGCTTTCTTT. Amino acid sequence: CASSPGDKYTEAFF.

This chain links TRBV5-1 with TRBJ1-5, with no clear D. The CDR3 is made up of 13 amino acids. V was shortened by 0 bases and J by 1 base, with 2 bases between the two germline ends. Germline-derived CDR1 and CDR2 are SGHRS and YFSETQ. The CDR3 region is CASSLESNQPQHF. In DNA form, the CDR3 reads TGCGCCAGCAGCTTGGAAAGCAATCAGCCCCAGCATTTT.

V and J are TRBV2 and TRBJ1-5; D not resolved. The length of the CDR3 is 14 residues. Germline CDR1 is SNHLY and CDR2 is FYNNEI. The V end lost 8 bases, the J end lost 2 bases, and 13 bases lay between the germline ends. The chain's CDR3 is CASRGVLGNQPQHF. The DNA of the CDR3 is TGTGCCAGCCGTGGGGTTTTAGGCAATCAGCCCCAGCATTTT.

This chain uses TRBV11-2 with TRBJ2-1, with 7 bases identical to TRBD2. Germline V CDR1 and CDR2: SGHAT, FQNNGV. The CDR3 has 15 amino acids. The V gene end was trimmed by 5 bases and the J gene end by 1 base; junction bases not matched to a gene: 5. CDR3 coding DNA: TGTGCCAGCAGCCCTCAAGCGGGGTCCTACAATGAGCAGTTCTTC. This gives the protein CASSPQAGSYNEQFF.

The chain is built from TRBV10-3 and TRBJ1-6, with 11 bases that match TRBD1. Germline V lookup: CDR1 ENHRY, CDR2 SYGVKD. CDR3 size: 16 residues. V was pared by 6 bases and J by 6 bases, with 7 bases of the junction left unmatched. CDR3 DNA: TGTGCCATCAGGCCTGGACAGGGGGCGGGTAATTCACCCCTCCACTTT. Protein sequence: CAIRPGQGAGNSPLHF.

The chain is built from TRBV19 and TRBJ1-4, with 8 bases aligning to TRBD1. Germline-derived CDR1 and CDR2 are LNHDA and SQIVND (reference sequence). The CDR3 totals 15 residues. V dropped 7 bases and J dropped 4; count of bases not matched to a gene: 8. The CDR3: CASTPGTGVNEKLFF. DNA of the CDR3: TGTGCCAGTACCCCCGGGACAGGAGTTAATGAAAAACTGTTTTTT.

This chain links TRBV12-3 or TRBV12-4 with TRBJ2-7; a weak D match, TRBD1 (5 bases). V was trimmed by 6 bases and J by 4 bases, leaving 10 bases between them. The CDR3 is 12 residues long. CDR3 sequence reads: CASRGPKYEQYF. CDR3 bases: TGTGCCAGCAGGGGGCCCAAATACGAGCAGTACTTC.

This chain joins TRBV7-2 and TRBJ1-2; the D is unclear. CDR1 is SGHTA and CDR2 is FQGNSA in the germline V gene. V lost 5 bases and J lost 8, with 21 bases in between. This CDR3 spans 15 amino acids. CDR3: CASSPWGGNAIGYTF. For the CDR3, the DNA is TGTGCCAGCAGCCCCTGGGGTGGGAATGCTATCGGCTACACCTTC. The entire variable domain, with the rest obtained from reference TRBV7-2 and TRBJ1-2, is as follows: GAGVSQSPSNKVTEKGKDVELRCDPISGHTALYWYRQSLGQGLEFLIYFQGNSAPDKSGLPSDRFSAERTGGSVSTLTIQRTQQEDSAVYLCASSPWGGNAIGYTFGSGTRLTVV.